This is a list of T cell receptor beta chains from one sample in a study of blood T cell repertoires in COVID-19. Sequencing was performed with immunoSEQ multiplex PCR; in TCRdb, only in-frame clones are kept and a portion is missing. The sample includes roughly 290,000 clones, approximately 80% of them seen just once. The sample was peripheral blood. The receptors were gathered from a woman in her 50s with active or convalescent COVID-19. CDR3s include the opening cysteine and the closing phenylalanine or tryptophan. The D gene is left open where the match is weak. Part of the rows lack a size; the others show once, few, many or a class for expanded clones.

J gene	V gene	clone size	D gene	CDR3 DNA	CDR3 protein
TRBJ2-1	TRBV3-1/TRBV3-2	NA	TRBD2	TGTGCCAGCAGCCAGAAGCGCGGGAGGGTTAGCTCCTACAATGAGCAGTTCTTC	CASSQKRGRVSSYNEQFF
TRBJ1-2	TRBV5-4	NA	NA	TGTGCCAGCAGCTTGCTCCCCCTAAAGATGGATGGCTACACCTTC	CASSLLPLKMDGYTF
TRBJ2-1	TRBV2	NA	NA	TGTGCCAGTTCGGGACTTCCGAGCTCCTACAATGAGCAGTTCTTC	CASSGLPSSYNEQFF
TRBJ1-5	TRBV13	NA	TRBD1	TGTGCCAGCAGCAAAGGACAGGTTAGCAATCAGCCCCAGCATTTT	CASSKGQVSNQPQHF
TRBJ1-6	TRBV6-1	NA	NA	TGTGCCAGCAGTGAACAGGCGAATTCACCCCTCCACTTT	CASSEQANSPLHF
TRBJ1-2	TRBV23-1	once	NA	TGCGCCAGCAGTCACCCGGGGGGGCGGATTGGCTACACCTTC	CASSHPGGRIGYTF
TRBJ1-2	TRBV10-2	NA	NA	TGCGCCAGCAGTGAAAGGACAGCCTATGGCTACACCTTC	CASSERTAYGYTF
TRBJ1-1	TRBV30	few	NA	TGTGCCTGGATCAGGATAACTGAAGCTTTCTTT	CAWIRITEAFF
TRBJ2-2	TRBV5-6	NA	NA	TGTGCCAGCAGCTTGGCAGCGGCCAACACCGGGGAGCTGTTTTTT	CASSLAAANTGELFF
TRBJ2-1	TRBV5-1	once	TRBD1	TGCGCCAGCAGCTCAGGGACAGGGATCGGTGAGCAGTTCTTC	CASSSGTGIGEQFF
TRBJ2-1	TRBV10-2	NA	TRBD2	TGCGCCAGCAGTGTGACCAGCGGGGTCTCCTACAATGAGCAGTTCTTC	CASSVTSGVSYNEQFF
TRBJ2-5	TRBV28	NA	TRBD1	TGTGCCAGCAGTCCCATAGACAGGGGAAGTGGAGAGACCCAGTACTTC	CASSPIDRGSGETQYF
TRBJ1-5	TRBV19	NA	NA	TGTGCCAGTAGTATCGGCCAAGGAGGACAGCCCCAGCATTTT	CASSIGQGGQPQHF
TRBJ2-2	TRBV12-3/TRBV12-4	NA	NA	TGTGCCAGCAGTTTGGGAGCCGGGGAGCTGTTTTTT	CASSLGAGELFF
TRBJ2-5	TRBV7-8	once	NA	TGTGCCATGGGGAGGAAAGAGACCCAGTACTTC	CAMGRKETQYF
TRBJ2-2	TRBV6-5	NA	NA	TGTGCCAGCAGTTACTCGGGCAGGGGGGCCGGGGAGCTGTTTTTT	CASSYSGRGAGELFF
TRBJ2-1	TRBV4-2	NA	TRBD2	TGTGCCAGCAGCCAAAAAACCGGGACTAGCGGGGCCAATGAGCAGTTCTTC	CASSQKTGTSGANEQFF
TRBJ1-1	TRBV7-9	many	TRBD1	TGTGCCAGCAACCACGACAGGGTGAACACTGAAGCTTTCTTT	CASNHDRVNTEAFF
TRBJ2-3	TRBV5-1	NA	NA	TGCGCCAGCAGCCCGGAGACTAGCACAGATACGCAGTATTTT	CASSPETSTDTQYF
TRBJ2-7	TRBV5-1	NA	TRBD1	TGCGCCAGCAGCTTGTCCCCGGGACAGGGGGCCCCCTACGAGCAGTACTTC	CASSLSPGQGAPYEQYF
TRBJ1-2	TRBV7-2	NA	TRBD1	TGTGCCAGCAGCTTAACAGGGGGCGCCTTCTTGAGTGGCTACACCTTC	CASSLTGGAFLSGYTF
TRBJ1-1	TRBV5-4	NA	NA	TGTGCCAGCAGCTTGGGGGGGGGTTTTATGAACACTGAAGCTTTCTTT	CASSLGGGFMNTEAFF
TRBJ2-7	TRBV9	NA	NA	TGTGCCAGCAGCGTAGGGCCGAAGACCTACGAGCAGTACTTC	CASSVGPKTYEQYF
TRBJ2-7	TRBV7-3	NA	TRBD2	TGTGCCAGCAGCCCGGGGGGGTTCAGCGCTTCCTACGAGCAGTACTTC	CASSPGGFSASYEQYF
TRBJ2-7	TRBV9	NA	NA	TGTGCCAGCAGCGTAGGTCTCGGACCCCGGCAGGGGCACTCCTACGAGCAGTACTTC	CASSVGLGPRQGHSYEQYF
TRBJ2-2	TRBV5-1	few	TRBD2	TGCGCCAGCAGCTTAGCGGGAGGGCCCGGGGAGCTGTTTTTT	CASSLAGGPGELFF
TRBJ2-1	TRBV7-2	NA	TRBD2	TGTGCCAGCAGCTTAGTTGGTGGGGCGGGAGGGTACAATGAGCAGTTCTTC	CASSLVGGAGGYNEQFF
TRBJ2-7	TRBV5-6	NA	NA	TGTGCCAGCAGCTTGGCCCCTAGCAGGATTGTCTACGAGCAGTACTTC	CASSLAPSRIVYEQYF
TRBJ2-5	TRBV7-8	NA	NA	TGTGCCAGCAGCTTTTTGAGTGGTGAGACCCAGTACTTC	CASSFLSGETQYF
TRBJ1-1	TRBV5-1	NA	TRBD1	TGCGCCAGCAGCTTCCTGACAGGGATGAGAGTGAACACTGAAGCTTTCTTT	CASSFLTGMRVNTEAFF
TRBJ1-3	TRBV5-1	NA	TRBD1	TGCGCCAGCAGCCCCGCGGGACAGCAACCTGGAAACACCATATATTTT	CASSPAGQQPGNTIYF
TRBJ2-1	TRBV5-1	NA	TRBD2	TGCGCCAGCAGCTCGGACCCGGGACTAGGGGCCAATGAGCAGTTCTTC	CASSSDPGLGANEQFF
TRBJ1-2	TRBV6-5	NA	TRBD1	TGTGCCAGCAGTTACTTACCAACCGGACAGGGGGATGGCTACACCTTC	CASSYLPTGQGDGYTF
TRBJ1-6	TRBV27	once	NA	TGTGCCAGCAGTTTTGGGGGAGGAGGAAATTCACCCCTCCACTTT	CASSFGGGGNSPLHF
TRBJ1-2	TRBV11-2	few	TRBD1	TGTGCCAGCAGCTCATTCTTCCCGGACAGGGGCGACTATGGCTACACCTTC	CASSSFFPDRGDYGYTF
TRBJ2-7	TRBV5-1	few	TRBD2	TGCGCCAGCAGCTCAAATGTGGTAGCGGGGGCCTACGAGCAGTACTTC	CASSSNVVAGAYEQYF
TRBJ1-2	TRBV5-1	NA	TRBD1	TGCGCCAGCAGCCTAATCCAAAGACCGGGACAGGGGGCGAGTGGCTACACCTTC	CASSLIQRPGQGASGYTF
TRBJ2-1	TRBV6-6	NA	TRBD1	TGTGCCAGCAGGACAGGGCCCTACAATGAGCAGTTCTTC	CASRTGPYNEQFF
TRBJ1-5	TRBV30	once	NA	TGTGCCTGGAGTCCCACTACGGTGCAGCCCCAGCATTTT	CAWSPTTVQPQHF
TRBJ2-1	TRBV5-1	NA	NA	TGCGCCAGCAGCTTGTTTGCAGGAAGCTCCTACAATGAGCAGTTCTTC	CASSLFAGSSYNEQFF
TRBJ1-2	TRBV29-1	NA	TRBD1	TGCAGCGTTGAGGAGACAGGGCTCTATTGGGACAGCGCAGCTGGCTACACCTTC	CSVEETGLYWDSAAGYTF
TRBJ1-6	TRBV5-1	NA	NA	TGCGCCAGCAGCTTGGCCGGGCAGGGTCATAATTCACCCCTCCACTTT	CASSLAGQGHNSPLHF
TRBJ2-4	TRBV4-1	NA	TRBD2	TGCGCCAGCAGCTCCGGACTAGCGGGAGGGGGGGGCGCCAAAAACATTCAGTACTTC	CASSSGLAGGGGAKNIQYF